The 3 T cell receptor beta chains reported below all come from one sample, sequenced in a study of blood T cell repertoires in COVID-19 (dated by TCRdb to 2020 to 2022). The library was prepared using the immunoSEQ multiplex PCR assay. Held by TCRdb, this immuneACCESS table contains in-frame sequences only and omits some clones. Under half of the omission traces to an unresolved V gene where checked; the cause of the rest is unknown. The sample records 130,000 or so clones, 75% to 90% of which are singletons. The top ten clonotypes cover around 30% of the sample. Input material: peripheral blood. These receptor sequences come from an older man with active or convalescent COVID-19.

The gene calls are TRBV7-2 and TRBJ1-1; a possible D gene is TRBD1 (6 bases). Trimming stripped 5 bases from V and 1 base from J, with 14 bases between. This CDR3 has 15 residues. Germline assignment: CDR1 SGHTA and CDR2 FQGNSA. The chain's CDR3 is CASSPQGGGNTEAFF. Written as DNA, the CDR3 is TGTGCCAGCAGCCCCCAAGGGGGGGGGAACACTGAAGCTTTCTTT.

A word on this clone: Relative to the germline gene, one junction end is altered; a read error may explain this. This sequence joins TRBV7-7 and TRBJ2-2; TRBD2 is a possible D gene (5 bases). This CDR3 comprises 13 residues. Germline CDR1 SSHAT, CDR2 FNYEAQ (reference sequence). CDR3: CASRNVGAGELFF. The CDR3, as DNA: TGTGCTAGCAGGAACGTCGGGGCCGGGGAGCTGTTTTTT.

The chain has TRBV19 and TRBJ2-3; 7 nucleotides line up with TRBD1. CDR1 and CDR2 (germline): LNHDA, SQIVND (reference sequence). V was clipped by 4 bases and J by 0 bases; unmatched bases: 4. The CDR3 extends over 15 amino acids. The CDR3 sequence: CASSNRGFSTDTQYF. The CDR3 nucleotides are TGTGCCAGTAGTAACAGGGGCTTTAGCACAGATACGCAGTATTTT.